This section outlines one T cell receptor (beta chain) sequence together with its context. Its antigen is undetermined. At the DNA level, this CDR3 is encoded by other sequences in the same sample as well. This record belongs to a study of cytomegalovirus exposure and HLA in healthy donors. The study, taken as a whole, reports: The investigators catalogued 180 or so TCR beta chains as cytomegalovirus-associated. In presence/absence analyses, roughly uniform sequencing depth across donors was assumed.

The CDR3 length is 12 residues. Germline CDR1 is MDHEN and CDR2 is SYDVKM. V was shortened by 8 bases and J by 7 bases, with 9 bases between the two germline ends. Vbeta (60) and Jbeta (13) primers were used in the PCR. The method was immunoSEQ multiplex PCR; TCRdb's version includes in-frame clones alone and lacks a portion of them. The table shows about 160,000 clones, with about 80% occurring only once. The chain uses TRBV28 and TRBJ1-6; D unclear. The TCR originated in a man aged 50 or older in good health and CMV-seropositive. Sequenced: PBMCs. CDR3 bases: TGTGCCAGCGGAGTTCTAAATTCACCCCTCCACTTT. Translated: CASGVLNSPLHF.